This T cell receptor beta chain was profiled in a study of blood T cell repertoires in COVID-19 (dated by TCRdb to 2018 to 2020). Looking at the study overall: Samples from collaborators originated in the United States, Italy and Spain and spanned both the acute and convalescent phases of COVID-19. Where available, HLA class I and class II types were taken from metadata supplied by the sample provider and were not determined by assay-based typing. Subjects who had been exposed to COVID-19, were actively infected with it, or had recovered from it provided the deeply sampled blood TCRbeta repertoires that made up the dataset. Sample metadata almost always included a de-identified subject ID, COVID-19 status, age in years and sex. A freely available public database, intended as a resource for researchers studying the immune response to SARS-CoV-2, is where the repertoires were released. Samples were obtained from the ongoing ImmuneRACE study (first 160 participants) and from roughly 1,300 subjects provided by 6 global collaborators. The prospective study material was composed of cDNA or gDNA derived from T cells, B-cell-depleted T cells, or PBMCs. Overall study outcomes, separate from this receptor: Clinical and demographic metadata were provided uncurated, with the amount varying by source and participant.

The CDR3 numbers 13 residues from cysteine through phenylalanine. Just the 39-base CDR3 DNA is kept, in frame starting at base 1. Reading the germline V gene gives CDR1 SGDLS and CDR2 YYNGEE. V and J are truncated by 4 bases and 12 bases respectively, leaving an intervening sequence of 19 bases. Of note for this clone: It has no known antigen specificity. There are no base qualities to consult, and no much larger clone falls within one base.

Collaborating institutions collected whole blood in K2EDTA tubes following their own protocols. For TCRbeta analysis, collaborators shipped samples in one of three forms: frozen whole blood, isolated PBMCs, or DNA extracted from either of those sample types. TCRbeta CDR3 regions were amplified from genomic DNA using the immunoSEQ Assay, a bias-controlled multiplex PCR. On the study's bioinformatics: The number of nucleated cells in each sample was estimated from the amplification of reference gene primers within the assay. To quantify the absolute abundance of each unique TCRbeta CDR3 rearrangement, sequence reads were collapsed and filtered. For each sample, productive Simpson clonality was calculated as the square root of Simpson's diversity index across productive rearrangements. TCRdb provides this immuneACCESS table in a form limited to in-frame rearrangements. Some clones are lacking; in checked studies, under half of them reflect an unresolved V gene, and why the rest are absent is not known. V and J calls and clone size are those listed in that table; D and trimming were worked out from the DNA. In all, the sample holds fewer than 80,000 clones, and roughly 90% of those were seen once. The ten largest clones add up to about 15% of the sample.

The chain couples TRBV9 to TRBJ1-1; a tentative D call is TRBD1 (5 bases match). The source material was peripheral blood. The sequence was obtained from a woman of 80 years or more with active or convalescent COVID-19. The bases are TGTGCCAGCAGCTCCCCCTGGGACTGGAGACCTTTCTTT. The translation is CASSSPWDWRPFF.